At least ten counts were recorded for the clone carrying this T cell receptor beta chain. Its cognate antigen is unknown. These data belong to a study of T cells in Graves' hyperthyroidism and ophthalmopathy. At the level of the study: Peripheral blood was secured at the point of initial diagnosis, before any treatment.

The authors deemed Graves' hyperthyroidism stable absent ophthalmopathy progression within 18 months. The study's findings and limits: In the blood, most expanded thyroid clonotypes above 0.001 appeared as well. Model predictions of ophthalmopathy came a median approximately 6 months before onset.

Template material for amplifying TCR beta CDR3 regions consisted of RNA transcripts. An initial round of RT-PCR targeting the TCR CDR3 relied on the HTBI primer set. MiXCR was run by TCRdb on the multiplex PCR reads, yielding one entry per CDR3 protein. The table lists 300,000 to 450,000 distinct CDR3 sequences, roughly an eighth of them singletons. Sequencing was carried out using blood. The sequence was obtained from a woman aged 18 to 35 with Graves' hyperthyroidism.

The CDR3: CASSLRNEGVGKLFF. The CDR3 coding sequence is TGTGCCAGCAGCCTAAGGAACGAAGGGGTTGGAAAACTGTTTTTT. This chain uses TRBV13 with TRBJ1-4; D may be TRBD1 (5 bases). CDR3 length: 15 residues. From germline, CDR1 is PRHDT and CDR2 FYEKMQ (reference sequence). Trimming took 5 bases from V and 10 from J, leaving 20 bases between them.